This is a list of T cell receptor beta chains from one sample in a study of blood T cell repertoires in COVID-19. The data were produced by immunoSEQ multiplex PCR, yet TCRdb's version contains in-frame clones alone and is incomplete. In the table there are about 73,000 clones, approximately 80% of which are singletons. The sample taken for sequencing was peripheral blood. The receptors were sampled from a man older than 75 with active or convalescent COVID-19. The CDR3 runs from the conserved cysteine through the conserved F or W. D genes are given only for firm matches. The listing skips clone size in some rows; elsewhere it reads once, few, many or a size class.

cdr3_length: 12; clone_size: -; j_call: TRBJ2-1; d_call: -; v_call: TRBV6-2/TRBV6-3; cdr3_nt: TGTGCCAGCAGTAAGAACTCCAATGAGCAGTTCTTC; cdr3_aa: CASSKNSNEQFF
cdr3_length: 12; clone_size: -; j_call: TRBJ1-1; d_call: -; v_call: TRBV12-3/TRBV12-4; cdr3_nt: TGTGCCAGCAGTTTAATGGTCAGTGAAGCTTTCTTT; cdr3_aa: CASSLMVSEAFF
cdr3_length: 11; clone_size: -; j_call: TRBJ1-1; d_call: -; v_call: TRBV20-1; cdr3_nt: TGCAGTGCTAGCTCGAACACTGAAGCTTTCTTT; cdr3_aa: CSASSNTEAFF
cdr3_length: 14; clone_size: -; j_call: TRBJ1-2; d_call: TRBD1; v_call: TRBV28; cdr3_nt: TGTGCCAGCAGCGGACAGGGTACAGGCTATGGCTACACCTTC; cdr3_aa: CASSGQGTGYGYTF
cdr3_length: 14; clone_size: -; j_call: TRBJ1-1; d_call: -; v_call: TRBV21-1; cdr3_nt: TGTGCCAGCAGCCCCCGGGACAGGAACACTGAAGCTTTCTTT; cdr3_aa: CASSPRDRNTEAFF
cdr3_length: 12; clone_size: -; j_call: TRBJ1-6; d_call: -; v_call: TRBV11-2; cdr3_nt: TGTGCCAGCAGCTCACAGGGCTTCCCCCTCCACTTT; cdr3_aa: CASSSQGFPLHF
cdr3_length: 11; clone_size: -; j_call: TRBJ2-7; d_call: -; v_call: TRBV5-5; cdr3_nt: TGTGCCAGCACCAGTACCTACGAGCAGTACTTC; cdr3_aa: CASTSTYEQYF
cdr3_length: 14; clone_size: -; j_call: TRBJ2-1; d_call: -; v_call: TRBV6-2/TRBV6-3; cdr3_nt: TGTGCCAGCAGTGCGGCAGACTCCTACAATGAGCAGTTCTTC; cdr3_aa: CASSAADSYNEQFF
cdr3_length: 14; clone_size: -; j_call: TRBJ1-4; d_call: TRBD1; v_call: TRBV28; cdr3_nt: TGTGCCAGCAGTGTGACAGGGGGGGGTGAAAAACTGTTTTTT; cdr3_aa: CASSVTGGGEKLFF
cdr3_length: 15; clone_size: -; j_call: TRBJ2-7; d_call: TRBD2; v_call: TRBV9; cdr3_nt: TGTGCCAGCAGCGTAGATGTTGTGACTAGCGGGAGGCAGTACTTC; cdr3_aa: CASSVDVVTSGRQYF
cdr3_length: 15; clone_size: -; j_call: TRBJ2-3; d_call: TRBD1; v_call: TRBV29-1; cdr3_nt: TGCAGCGTTGAGAACAGGGGGACTAGCACAGATACGCAGTATTTT; cdr3_aa: CSVENRGTSTDTQYF
cdr3_length: 13; clone_size: -; j_call: TRBJ1-1; d_call: -; v_call: TRBV6-5; cdr3_nt: TGTGCCAGCATTCCGGAGGCGGGCACTGAAGCTTTCTTT; cdr3_aa: CASIPEAGTEAFF
cdr3_length: 15; clone_size: -; j_call: TRBJ1-5; d_call: TRBD1; v_call: TRBV6-2/TRBV6-3; cdr3_nt: TGTGCCAGCAGCCTCACAGGGGGCGCATATCAGCCCCAGCATTTT; cdr3_aa: CASSLTGGAYQPQHF
cdr3_length: 15; clone_size: once; j_call: TRBJ1-4; d_call: TRBD1; v_call: TRBV2; cdr3_nt: TGTGCCAGCAGTGGGACAGGGGCTGGTAATGAAAAACTGTTTTTT; cdr3_aa: CASSGTGAGNEKLFF
cdr3_length: 14; clone_size: -; j_call: TRBJ1-5; d_call: -; v_call: TRBV3-1/TRBV3-2; cdr3_nt: TGTGCCAGCAGCCAAGACAGGGGTAATCAGCCCCAGCATTTT; cdr3_aa: CASSQDRGNQPQHF
cdr3_length: 14; clone_size: few; j_call: TRBJ1-2; d_call: -; v_call: TRBV2; cdr3_nt: TGTGCCAGCAGTGAGGGCAGGGGTGACTATGGCTACACCTTC; cdr3_aa: CASSEGRGDYGYTF
cdr3_length: 17; clone_size: -; j_call: TRBJ1-6; d_call: -; v_call: TRBV2; cdr3_nt: TGTGCCAGCAGTCCCAGGACAAAAAACTCCTATAATTCACCCCTCCACTTT; cdr3_aa: CASSPRTKNSYNSPLHF
cdr3_length: 14; clone_size: -; j_call: TRBJ2-4; d_call: -; v_call: TRBV2; cdr3_nt: TGTGCCAGCAGTGAAGTGTCCCTGGCAGGGGATCAGTACTTC; cdr3_aa: CASSEVSLAGDQYF
cdr3_length: 14; clone_size: -; j_call: TRBJ2-1; d_call: TRBD1; v_call: TRBV7-2; cdr3_nt: TGTGCCAGCAGCAGAACCGGGACAGGGCGTGAGCAGTTCTTC; cdr3_aa: CASSRTGTGREQFF
cdr3_length: 14; clone_size: -; j_call: TRBJ1-1; d_call: -; v_call: TRBV7-2; cdr3_nt: TGTGCCAGCAGCTTAGATTCTGTAAACACTGAAGCTTTCTTT; cdr3_aa: CASSLDSVNTEAFF
cdr3_length: 14; clone_size: few; j_call: TRBJ2-7; d_call: TRBD1; v_call: TRBV10-1; cdr3_nt: TGCGCCAGCACCGGGACAGTGCGAACCTACGAGCAGTACTTC; cdr3_aa: CASTGTVRTYEQYF
cdr3_length: 15; clone_size: -; j_call: TRBJ1-1; d_call: -; v_call: TRBV9; cdr3_nt: TGTGCCAGCAGCGTAGGGGGCTCGGGGAACACTGAAGCTTTCTTT; cdr3_aa: CASSVGGSGNTEAFF
cdr3_length: 15; clone_size: -; j_call: TRBJ1-4; d_call: -; v_call: TRBV5-1; cdr3_nt: TGCGCCAGCAGCATCGAAGGGGGTTCGTATGAAAAACTGTTTTTT; cdr3_aa: CASSIEGGSYEKLFF
cdr3_length: 12; clone_size: -; j_call: TRBJ1-4; d_call: -; v_call: TRBV7-9; cdr3_nt: TGTGCCAGCAGCAGGGTGGGCGAAAAACTGTTTTTT; cdr3_aa: CASSRVGEKLFF
cdr3_length: 15; clone_size: -; j_call: TRBJ1-2; d_call: -; v_call: TRBV21-1; cdr3_nt: TGTGCCAGCCCTCATGGCCAGGGGGCCAGGTATGGCTACACCTTC; cdr3_aa: CASPHGQGARYGYTF
cdr3_length: 17; clone_size: -; j_call: TRBJ1-6; d_call: TRBD1; v_call: TRBV9; cdr3_nt: TGTGCCAGCAGCCCAGGTCGGGGACAGGGAAATAATTCACCCCTCCACTTT; cdr3_aa: CASSPGRGQGNNSPLHF
cdr3_length: 14; clone_size: -; j_call: TRBJ1-1; d_call: TRBD1; v_call: TRBV2; cdr3_nt: TGTGCCAGCAGTAGGGACAGGGGGAACACTGAAGCTTTCTTT; cdr3_aa: CASSRDRGNTEAFF
cdr3_length: 16; clone_size: -; j_call: TRBJ2-3; d_call: -; v_call: TRBV5-1; cdr3_nt: TGCGCCAGCACCGCCGGGCCGGGGACTAGCACAGATACGCAGTATTTT; cdr3_aa: CASTAGPGTSTDTQYF
cdr3_length: 10; clone_size: once; j_call: TRBJ1-1; d_call: -; v_call: TRBV20-1; cdr3_nt: TGCAGTGCTAGAGTAGTCGAAGCTTTCTTT; cdr3_aa: CSARVVEAFF
cdr3_length: 16; clone_size: -; j_call: TRBJ2-1; d_call: TRBD2; v_call: TRBV3-1/TRBV3-2; cdr3_nt: TGTGCCAGCAGCCCCAAGCCTAGCGGGAGCAACTATGAGCAGTTCTTC; cdr3_aa: CASSPKPSGSNYEQFF
cdr3_length: 15; clone_size: -; j_call: TRBJ1-4; d_call: TRBD1; v_call: TRBV5-6; cdr3_nt: TGTGCCAGCAGCTTGGCTACAGGGGGAAATGAAAAACTGTTTTTT; cdr3_aa: CASSLATGGNEKLFF
cdr3_length: 16; clone_size: -; j_call: TRBJ1-3; d_call: -; v_call: TRBV3-1/TRBV3-2; cdr3_nt: TGTGCCAGCAGCCAAGGAGGGGGGACTACTGGAAACACCATATATTTT; cdr3_aa: CASSQGGGTTGNTIYF
cdr3_length: 15; clone_size: -; j_call: TRBJ1-4; d_call: TRBD1; v_call: TRBV11-2; cdr3_nt: TGTGCCAGCAGCTTTCAGGGGGCGGTTAATGAAAAACTGTTTTTT; cdr3_aa: CASSFQGAVNEKLFF